Listed below are T cell receptor beta chains from one sample, sequenced in a study of blood T cell repertoires in COVID-19. Here immunoSEQ multiplex PCR was the method, and the copy in TCRdb shows in-frame clones only, minus some. The data contain about 180,000 clones, approximately 86% of them seen just once; the ten biggest clones take up approximately 0.6%. The sequencing sample was made of peripheral blood. These receptor sequences come from a man in his 60s with COVID-19, enrolled during active disease. Both conserved end residues are part of each CDR3. D genes are given only for firm matches. Size tells how often a clone was seen (once, few, many) or the class of an expanded clone, and some rows leave it out.

D gene: NA; J gene: TRBJ1-2; clone size: NA; V gene: TRBV24-1; CDR3 DNA: TGTGCCACCAGTGACTTCTCACCGACAGGAGGTGGCTACACCTTC; CDR3 protein: CATSDFSPTGGGYTF
D gene: TRBD1; J gene: TRBJ2-7; clone size: NA; V gene: TRBV3-1/TRBV3-2; CDR3 DNA: TGTGCCAGCAGCCAAGATCTGCCAGGGGGCCCTACCCGTTCCTACGAGCAGTACTTC; CDR3 protein: CASSQDLPGGPTRSYEQYF
D gene: NA; J gene: TRBJ1-2; clone size: NA; V gene: TRBV20-1; CDR3 DNA: TGCAGTGCTAGCCCAGGGGTCTACACCTTC; CDR3 protein: CSASPGVYTF
D gene: NA; J gene: TRBJ1-1; clone size: NA; V gene: TRBV18; CDR3 DNA: TGTGCCAGCTCACCAGGGCAGAATCAAAACACTGAAGCTTTCTTT; CDR3 protein: CASSPGQNQNTEAFF
D gene: NA; J gene: TRBJ1-5; clone size: once; V gene: TRBV7-9; CDR3 DNA: TGTGCCAGCAGCTCGGACTTATGGCAGCCCCAGCATTTT; CDR3 protein: CASSSDLWQPQHF
D gene: NA; J gene: TRBJ1-6; clone size: NA; V gene: TRBV7-2; CDR3 DNA: TGTGCCAGCAGCTTAAGGCGGAATTCACCCCTCCACTTT; CDR3 protein: CASSLRRNSPLHF
D gene: TRBD1; J gene: TRBJ1-5; clone size: NA; V gene: TRBV19; CDR3 DNA: TGTGCCAGCCTCCCAAGGACAGGGGGGACCCCCGAGAATCAGCCCCAGCATTTT; CDR3 protein: CASLPRTGGTPENQPQHF
D gene: TRBD1; J gene: TRBJ2-3; clone size: NA; V gene: TRBV2; CDR3 DNA: TGTGCCAGCAGTCGGACAGGGGGCACAGATACGCAGTATTTT; CDR3 protein: CASSRTGGTDTQYF
D gene: NA; J gene: TRBJ1-4; clone size: NA; V gene: TRBV5-1; CDR3 DNA: TGCGCCAGCAGCATCGGACAGTCTAATGAAAAACTGTTTTTT; CDR3 protein: CASSIGQSNEKLFF
D gene: TRBD1; J gene: TRBJ1-2; clone size: NA; V gene: TRBV7-3; CDR3 DNA: TGTGCCAGCAGCGGGGACAGCACTAATGGCTACACCTTC; CDR3 protein: CASSGDSTNGYTF
D gene: NA; J gene: TRBJ1-1; clone size: NA; V gene: TRBV24-1; CDR3 DNA: TGTGCCACTATAGGTCGGACTGAGACTGAAGCTTTCTTT; CDR3 protein: CATIGRTETEAFF
D gene: TRBD1; J gene: TRBJ1-2; clone size: NA; V gene: TRBV3-1/TRBV3-2; CDR3 DNA: TGTGCCAGCAGCCACGGACAGGGGGCTTCTGGCTACACCTTC; CDR3 protein: CASSHGQGASGYTF
D gene: NA; J gene: TRBJ2-1; clone size: NA; V gene: TRBV3-1/TRBV3-2; CDR3 DNA: TGTGCCAGCAGCCAGGGTGAGGTTCTGAATGAGCAGTTCTTC; CDR3 protein: CASSQGEVLNEQFF
D gene: NA; J gene: TRBJ1-4; clone size: NA; V gene: TRBV10-3; CDR3 DNA: TGTGCCATCAGTGAGAGCGGGACTAATGAAAAACTGTTTTTT; CDR3 protein: CAISESGTNEKLFF
D gene: NA; J gene: TRBJ2-7; clone size: NA; V gene: TRBV28; CDR3 DNA: TGTGCCAGCAGTGGCCCGAAGACAGCCGCCTACGAGCAGTACTTC; CDR3 protein: CASSGPKTAAYEQYF
D gene: NA; J gene: TRBJ1-3; clone size: NA; V gene: TRBV9; CDR3 DNA: TGTGCCAGCAGCCCTCGGACTCCAATTGGAAACACCATATATTTT; CDR3 protein: CASSPRTPIGNTIYF
D gene: TRBD2; J gene: TRBJ2-1; clone size: NA; V gene: TRBV9; CDR3 DNA: TGTGCCAGCAGCGGAGGGACTAGCGGGTACAATGAGCAGTTCTTC; CDR3 protein: CASSGGTSGYNEQFF
D gene: TRBD1; J gene: TRBJ2-4; clone size: NA; V gene: TRBV18; CDR3 DNA: TGTGCCAGCTCCCCGGACAGGGGGGCCAAAAACATTCAGTACTTC; CDR3 protein: CASSPDRGAKNIQYF
D gene: TRBD1; J gene: TRBJ2-2; clone size: NA; V gene: TRBV6-2/TRBV6-3; CDR3 DNA: TGTGCCAGCAGTTCCCTACAGGGGGGGAACACCGGGGAGCTGTTTTTT; CDR3 protein: CASSSLQGGNTGELFF
D gene: NA; J gene: TRBJ2-1; clone size: NA; V gene: TRBV6-5; CDR3 DNA: TGTGCCAGCAGTTACTACAGACAGGTATACAATGAGCAGTTCTTC; CDR3 protein: CASSYYRQVYNEQFF
D gene: NA; J gene: TRBJ2-7; clone size: NA; V gene: TRBV6-2/TRBV6-3; CDR3 DNA: TGTGCCAGCAGCCGGTCTCCAGGGTACGAGCAGTACTTC; CDR3 protein: CASSRSPGYEQYF
D gene: TRBD1; J gene: TRBJ1-5; clone size: NA; V gene: TRBV24-1; CDR3 DNA: TGTGCCACCAGCCAGACGGGACAGGGGGGTCAGCCCCAGCATTTT; CDR3 protein: CATSQTGQGGQPQHF
D gene: NA; J gene: TRBJ1-6; clone size: once; V gene: TRBV3-1/TRBV3-2; CDR3 DNA: TGTGCCAGCAGCCAAGTCTCGACCGGGACCCTCCACTTT; CDR3 protein: CASSQVSTGTLHF
D gene: TRBD1; J gene: TRBJ1-2; clone size: NA; V gene: TRBV3-1/TRBV3-2; CDR3 DNA: TGTGCCAGCAGCCAAGATCAAGGGGGCGGCTACACCTTC; CDR3 protein: CASSQDQGGGYTF
D gene: TRBD1; J gene: TRBJ2-3; clone size: NA; V gene: TRBV7-9; CDR3 DNA: TGTGCCAGCAGCTTAGGGACAGGAACCACAGATACGCAGTATTTT; CDR3 protein: CASSLGTGTTDTQYF
D gene: NA; J gene: TRBJ1-5; clone size: NA; V gene: TRBV15; CDR3 DNA: TGTGCCACCACCCCCCGCACAGGCCGTCCCCAGCATTTT; CDR3 protein: CATTPRTGRPQHF
D gene: TRBD2; J gene: TRBJ2-1; clone size: NA; V gene: TRBV18; CDR3 DNA: TGTGCCAGCTCACCCCGGACTAGCAGGTCCTACAATGAGCAGTTCTTC; CDR3 protein: CASSPRTSRSYNEQFF
D gene: NA; J gene: TRBJ1-1; clone size: NA; V gene: TRBV18; CDR3 DNA: TGTGCCAGCTCACCATCCAGGGGCGTCTTGAACACTGAAGCTTTCTTT; CDR3 protein: CASSPSRGVLNTEAFF
D gene: TRBD1; J gene: TRBJ1-1; clone size: once; V gene: TRBV19; CDR3 DNA: TGTGCCAGTAGTAGCTTCAGGGGGCACACTGAAGCTTTCTTT; CDR3 protein: CASSSFRGHTEAFF
D gene: NA; J gene: TRBJ2-7; clone size: NA; V gene: TRBV7-9; CDR3 DNA: TGTGCCAGCAGCTTGTACAGTGGCTCCTACGAGCAGTACTTC; CDR3 protein: CASSLYSGSYEQYF
D gene: TRBD1; J gene: TRBJ1-2; clone size: NA; V gene: TRBV6-5; CDR3 DNA: TGTGCCAGCAGTCGACAGGGGGGCGATGGCTACACCTTC; CDR3 protein: CASSRQGGDGYTF
D gene: NA; J gene: TRBJ2-1; clone size: NA; V gene: TRBV6-5; CDR3 DNA: TGTGCCAGCAGTAAACCTTCCCTCGGGTCCCAGCAGTTCTTC; CDR3 protein: CASSKPSLGSQQFF